A single sample is the source of the 27 T cell receptor beta chains below, sequenced in a study of cytomegalovirus exposure and HLA in healthy donors. Profiled with immunoSEQ multiplex PCR; TCRdb holds only in-frame clones, not every one. The sample yields some 140,000 clones, roughly 86% seen once. The source material was PBMCs. The origin of the receptors is a woman aged 25-40 years in good health and CMV-seronegative.

This clone was counted a single time. The rearrangement uses TRBV5-1 and TRBJ2-6; 7 bases match TRBD1. The CDR3 sequence is 16 residues long. V lost 0 bases and J lost 2; bases outside the gene matches: 2. CDR1 is SGHRS, CDR2 YFSETQ, per germline. The chain's CDR3 is CASSLADRAGANVLTF. Written as DNA, the CDR3 is TGCGCCAGCAGCTTGGCCGACAGGGCTGGGGCCAACGTCCTGACTTTC.

The chain recombines TRBV6-1 with TRBJ2-5; 14 bases map to TRBD2. The CDR3 spans 17 residues. Germline V CDR1 and CDR2: MNHNS, SASEGT. The junction had 7 bases not matched to a gene; V was cut back by 3 bases and J by 4 bases. The CDR3 reads CASSDTTSGGATETQYF. Here the CDR3 DNA reads TGTGCCAGCAGTGACACGACTAGCGGGGGGGCCACAGAGACCCAGTACTTC.

The chain carries TRBV2 and TRBJ1-2, with 8 bases matching TRBD1. Germline V gene sequence: CDR1 SNHLY, CDR2 FYNNEI. J gave up 1 base and V 6 bases, and 7 bases lay outside the gene matches. The CDR3 runs to 15 residues. In nucleotides, the CDR3 is TGTGCCAGCAGGACGACAGGGGTCCTTAACTATGGCTACACCTTC. Encoded protein: CASRTTGVLNYGYTF.

The chain combines TRBV5-1 with TRBJ2-3; unclear D gene. The CDR3 spans 15 residues. V was pared by 0 bases and J by 0 bases, with 8 bases between. Germline CDR1 SGHRS, CDR2 YFSETQ. The CDR3 sequence: CASSLVLGSTDTQYF. CDR3 in DNA: TGCGCCAGCAGCTTGGTGCTCGGTAGCACAGATACGCAGTATTTT.

CDR3 DNA sequence: TGTGCCAGCAGTTTACGCGGACAGGCTGGGGGAGGCTACACCTTC. Its protein product is CASSLRGQAGGGYTF. This chain connects TRBV28 to TRBJ1-2; TRBD1 aligns across 7 bases. J was trimmed by 8 bases and V by 2 bases; bases with no gene match: 11. Germline V gene sequence: CDR1 MDHEN, CDR2 SYDVKM. The CDR3 sequence is 15 residues long.

The gene calls are TRBV5-1 and TRBJ1-6; D possibly corresponds to TRBD1 (6 bases). Trimming pared 2 bases from V and 10 bases from J, leaving 10 bases between. The CDR3 has 13 residues. Germline CDR1 SGHRS, CDR2 YFSETQ. CDR3 loop: CASSFTGFSPLHF. CDR3 bases: TGCGCCAGCAGCTTTACAGGGTTCTCACCCCTCCACTTT.

This sequence joins TRBV28 and TRBJ1-4, with TRBD1 matching over 7 bases. V shed 5 bases and J 1 base; nucleotides not matched to a gene: 4. Germline V gene sequence: CDR1 MDHEN, CDR2 SYDVKM. CDR3 length: 15 amino acids. CDR3 protein: CASSVRQGTNEKLFF. The DNA for the CDR3 is TGTGCCAGCAGTGTCCGACAGGGAACTAATGAAAAACTGTTTTTT.

This rearrangement joins TRBV5-1 to TRBJ2-5; D is ambiguous. Trimming removed 3 bases at V and 5 bases at J, with 20 bases between. The V gene's germline CDR1 is SGHRS and CDR2 YFSETQ. CDR3 length equals 16 residues. The CDR3 sequence: CASSSYRQQTEETQYF. The CDR3 coding sequence is TGCGCCAGCAGCTCCTACCGGCAGCAGACGGAGGAGACCCAGTACTTC. The entire variable domain, with the rest obtained from reference TRBV5-1 and TRBJ2-5, is as follows: KAGVTQTPRYLIKTRGQQVTLSCSPISGHRSVSWYQQTPGQGLQFLFEYFSETQRNKGNFPGRFSGRQFSNSRSEMNVSTLELGDSALYLCASSSYRQQTEETQYFGPGTRLLVL.

The chain uses TRBV6-4 and TRBJ2-5; TRBD1 matches at 9 bases. The CDR3 has 17 amino acids. Germline lookup yields CDR1 MRHNA and CDR2 SNTAGT. V lost 6 bases and J lost 7; bases outside the gene matches: 18. DNA of the CDR3: TGTGCCAGCAGCGAGAGAGGACAGGGGAGAATTCAGGGGACCCAGTACTTC. Amino acids: CASSERGQGRIQGTQYF.

This clone appeared a single time. The chain couples TRBV6-6 to TRBJ1-6; 7 bases match TRBD1. Looked up from germline, CDR1 is MNHNY and CDR2 is SVGAGI (reference sequence). Germline trimming cut 8 bases from V and 9 bases from J; bases unmatched to any gene: 7. This CDR3 region has 13 residues. CDR3 in amino acids: CASRQGLASPLHF. Here the CDR3 DNA reads TGTGCCAGCCGACAGGGACTCGCTTCACCCCTCCACTTT.

This clone was recorded a few times. This chain's CDR3 is CASSQIEAGEETQYF. The CDR3 nucleotides read TGCGCCAGCAGCCAAATAGAAGCGGGGGAAGAGACCCAGTACTTC. V is TRBV4-1 and J is TRBJ2-5, with TRBD2 matching 8 bases. From germline, CDR1 is MGHRA and CDR2 YSYEKL. Trimming at V came to 2 bases and at J to 3 bases, leaving 5 bases not matched to a gene. This CDR3 region has 15 residues.

The chain links TRBV19 to TRBJ2-1, with D possibly matching TRBD1 (5 bases). The CDR3 length is 16 residues. V dropped 2 bases and J dropped 1 base, with 12 bases sitting between them. Germline CDR1 LNHDA, CDR2 SQIVND (reference sequence). This CDR3 reads CASSISGKGSYNEQFF. CDR3 coding DNA: TGTGCCAGTAGTATATCAGGGAAAGGGTCCTACAATGAGCAGTTCTTC. Complete variable domain (other parts from reference TRBV19 and TRBJ2-1): DGGITQSPKYLFRKEGQNVTLSCEQNLNHDAMYWYRQDPGQGLRLIYYSQIVNDFQKGDIAEGYSVSREKKESFPLTVTSAQKNPTAFYLCASSISGKGSYNEQFFGPGTRLTVL.

This clone appeared a few times. The V and J genes are TRBV4-3 and TRBJ1-3, with no clear D. V lost 0 bases and J lost 0, with 3 bases in between. The CDR3 is made up of 14 amino acids. Germline CDR1 LGHNA, CDR2 YSLEER. The CDR3 is CASSQDYSGNTIYF. The CDR3 DNA follows: TGCGCCAGCAGCCAAGATTACTCTGGAAACACCATATATTTT.

V gene TRBV28 combines with J gene TRBJ1-1; D unclear. In germline, CDR1 is MDHEN, CDR2 SYDVKM. The CDR3 spans 15 residues. Deletions cut 5 bases from V and 4 bases from J, with 17 bases between. DNA of the CDR3: TGTGCCAGCAGTCTTTTCCGTCCGGGAGGCACTGAAGCTTTCTTT. It is translated as CASSLFRPGGTEAFF.

V and J are TRBV7-2 and TRBJ1-6; no clear D gene. There are 16 residues in the CDR3. V was cut by 2 bases and J by 0 bases, with 8 bases left in between. Looked up from germline, CDR1 is SGHTA and CDR2 is FQGNSA. CDR3 sequence: CASSLTGSSYNSPLHF. Here the CDR3 DNA reads TGTGCCAGCAGCTTAACTGGGAGCTCCTATAATTCACCCCTCCACTTT.

The chain joins TRBV6-5 to TRBJ2-7; 9 bases map to TRBD1. The CDR3 totals 15 residues. The junction had 11 bases not matched to a gene; V was cut back by 7 bases and J by 4 bases. Germline CDR1 MNHEY, CDR2 SVGAGI. Written as DNA, the CDR3 is TGTGCCAGCATCAAGGACAGGGGAAGTTTTTACGAGCAGTACTTC. It is translated as CASIKDRGSFYEQYF.

CDR3 nucleotide sequence: TGTGCCAGCAGTATCAGGGGGCCTGGAAACACCATATATTTT. This gives the protein CASSIRGPGNTIYF. The chain carries TRBV6-5 and TRBJ1-3; 8 bases fit TRBD1. The CDR3 loop spans 14 amino acids. V lost 5 bases and J lost 2; bases outside the gene matches: 2. Germline-derived CDR1 and CDR2 are MNHEY and SVGAGI.

The chain uses TRBV11-2 and TRBJ2-3, with a tentative D call TRBD1 (6 bases). This CDR3 is 15 amino acids long. From germline, CDR1 is SGHAT and CDR2 FQNNGV. Trimming shortened V by 0 bases and J by 1 base, and 8 bases separated the two germline ends. CDR3 sequence (DNA): TGTGCCAGCAGCTTAGAAGGGGGACGCACAGATACGCAGTATTTT. This encodes CASSLEGGRTDTQYF.

This clone is a singleton in its sample. The chain joins TRBV11-2 to TRBJ1-6, with D possibly matching TRBD1 (6 bases). Germline V gives CDR1 SGHAT, CDR2 FQNNGV. Trimming removed 1 base from V and 5 bases from J, with 9 bases in between. There are 15 residues in the CDR3. Here the CDR3 reads CASSLGTANNSPLHF. In DNA form, the CDR3 reads TGTGCCAGCAGCTTAGGGACAGCTAATAATTCACCCCTCCACTTT.

This chain connects TRBV13 to TRBJ2-3; tentative D call: TRBD1 (6 bases). Trimming stripped 5 bases from V and 5 bases from J, with 17 bases between. The CDR3 has 15 residues. CDR1 and CDR2 (germline): PRHDT, FYEKMQ (reference sequence). CDR3 region: CASSPLGAGEDTQYF. For the CDR3, the DNA is TGTGCCAGCAGCCCCCTGGGGGCCGGCGAAGATACGCAGTATTTT.

The J gene is TRBJ2-6, the V gene TRBV4-2; D is possibly TRBD1 (5 bases). This CDR3 region has 19 residues. V shed 0 bases and J shed 0 bases, with 15 bases lying between them. Germline V CDR1 and CDR2: LGHNA, YNFKEQ. CDR3 DNA sequence: TGTGCCAGCAGCCAAGATCACAGGCCACGGAACTCTGGGGCCAACGTCCTGACTTTC. Its protein is CASSQDHRPRNSGANVLTF.

The CDR3 DNA reads TGTGCCAGCAGTTTACGAAGGACAGGGATGATGTGGTATGGCTACACCTTC. Translation: CASSLRRTGMMWYGYTF. The V gene is TRBV28, the J gene TRBJ1-2; 8 nucleotides agree with TRBD1. This CDR3 comprises 17 residues. Losses at the gene ends were 2 bases for V and 5 bases for J; bases not matched to a gene: 13. Germline V gene sequence: CDR1 MDHEN, CDR2 SYDVKM.

The chain links TRBV2 to TRBJ2-1, with 10 bases identical to TRBD2. Germline-derived CDR1 and CDR2 are SNHLY and FYNNEI. V was pared by 4 bases and J by 4 bases, with 7 bases of the junction left unmatched. This CDR3 contains 16 residues. This CDR3 is CASSGSSGGVYNEQFF. CDR3 DNA: TGTGCCAGCAGTGGGTCTAGCGGGGGAGTATACAATGAGCAGTTCTTC.

The chain joins TRBV20-1 to TRBJ1-2; TRBD1 is a possible D gene (5 bases). This CDR3 contains 11 residues. Germline V lookup: CDR1 DFQATT, CDR2 SNEGSKA (reference sequence). Trimming pared 3 bases from V and 8 bases from J, leaving 10 bases between. CDR3 in DNA: TGCAGTGCTAGCGGACAAGGAGGCTACACCTTC. This translates into CSASGQGGYTF.

The chain is built from TRBV5-5 and TRBJ2-1; 8 bases agree with TRBD1. Germline V lookup: CDR1 SGHKS, CDR2 YYEKEE (reference sequence). The CDR3 loop spans 16 amino acids. V gave up 1 base and J gave up 3 bases; unmatched junction bases: 6. As DNA, the CDR3 is TGTGCCAGCAGCTTGCAGGCGGACAGGGACTACAATGAGCAGTTCTTC. This sequence encodes CASSLQADRDYNEQFF.

The V and J genes are TRBV2 and TRBJ2-7, with a weak D call TRBD1 (5 bases). Trimming removed 6 bases at V and 3 bases at J, with 9 bases between. Germline CDR1 and CDR2: SNHLY and FYNNEI. The length of the CDR3 is 12 residues. CDR3: CASRVTVYEQYF. The CDR3 nucleotides read TGTGCCAGCAGGGTGACAGTCTACGAGCAGTACTTC.

V gene TRBV5-4 combines with J gene TRBJ1-2; D may be TRBD1 (6 bases). CDR1 SGHNT and CDR2 YYREEE come from the germline V gene (reference sequence). The CDR3 is 14 residues long. The ends were cut back, 3 bases at V and 3 bases at J, with 12 bases in the middle. CDR3 nucleotides: TGTGCCAGCAGCTCTGGACAGCGAGACTATGGCTACACCTTC. Protein: CASSSGQRDYGYTF.